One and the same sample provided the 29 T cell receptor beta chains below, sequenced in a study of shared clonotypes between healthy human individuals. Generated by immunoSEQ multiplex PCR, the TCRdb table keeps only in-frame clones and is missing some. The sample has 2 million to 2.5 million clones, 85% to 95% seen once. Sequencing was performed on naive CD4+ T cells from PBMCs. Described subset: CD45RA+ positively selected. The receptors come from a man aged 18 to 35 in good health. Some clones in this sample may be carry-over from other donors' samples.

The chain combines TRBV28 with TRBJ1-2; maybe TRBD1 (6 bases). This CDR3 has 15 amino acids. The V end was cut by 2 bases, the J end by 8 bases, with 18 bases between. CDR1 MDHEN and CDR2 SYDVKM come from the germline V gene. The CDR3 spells CASSLGQPGVRGYTF. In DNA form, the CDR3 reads TGTGCCAGCAGTTTAGGACAGCCGGGAGTTCGGGGCTACACCTTC.

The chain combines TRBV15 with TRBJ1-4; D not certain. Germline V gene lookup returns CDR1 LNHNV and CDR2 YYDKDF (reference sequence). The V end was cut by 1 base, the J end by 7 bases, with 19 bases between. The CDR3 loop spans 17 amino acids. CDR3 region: CATSRVIGQTLFEKLFF. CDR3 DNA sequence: TGTGCCACCAGCAGAGTGATTGGGCAGACGCTCTTTGAAAAACTGTTTTTT.

The CDR3 nucleotides read TGTGCCAGCAGATACAGCGGAAGAAATGAGCAGTTCTTC. Protein: CASRYSGRNEQFF. The rearrangement joins TRBV2 to TRBJ2-1; TRBD2 might be the D (5 bases). Trimming left V 6 bases short and J 7 bases short, with 13 bases between. The CDR3 is 13 amino acids. The germline gives CDR1 SNHLY, CDR2 FYNNEI.

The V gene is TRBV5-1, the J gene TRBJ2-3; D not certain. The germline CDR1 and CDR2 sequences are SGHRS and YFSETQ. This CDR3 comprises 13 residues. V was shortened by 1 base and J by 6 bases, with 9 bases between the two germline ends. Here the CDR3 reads CASSLTGYDTQYF. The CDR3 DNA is TGCGCCAGCAGCTTGACCGGGTATGATACGCAGTATTTT. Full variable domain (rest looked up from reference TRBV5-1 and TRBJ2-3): KAGVTQTPRYLIKTRGQQVTLSCSPISGHRSVSWYQQTPGQGLQFLFEYFSETQRNKGNFPGRFSGRQFSNSRSEMNVSTLELGDSALYLCASSLTGYDTQYFGPGTRLTVL.

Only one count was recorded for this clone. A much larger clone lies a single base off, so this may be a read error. CDR3 bases: TGTGCCAGCAGTCCCCCCTACGAGCAGTACTTC. Its translation: CASSPPYEQYF. The chain joins TRBV25-1 to TRBJ2-7; D gene ambiguous. This CDR3 is built from 11 residues. Germline CDR1 is MGHDK and CDR2 is SYGVNS. V lost 5 bases and J 2 bases, leaving 4 bases between the germline ends.

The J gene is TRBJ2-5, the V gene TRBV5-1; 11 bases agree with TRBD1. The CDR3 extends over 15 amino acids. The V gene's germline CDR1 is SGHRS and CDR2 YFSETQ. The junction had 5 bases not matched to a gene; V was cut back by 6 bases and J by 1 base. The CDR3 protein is CASKYGTGGQETQYF. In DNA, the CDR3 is TGCGCCAGCAAATACGGGACAGGGGGCCAAGAGACCCAGTACTTC.

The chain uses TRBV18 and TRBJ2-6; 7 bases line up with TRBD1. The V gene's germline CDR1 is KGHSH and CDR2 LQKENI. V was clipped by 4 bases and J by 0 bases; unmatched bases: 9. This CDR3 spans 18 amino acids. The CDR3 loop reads CASSLGTAFISGANVLTF. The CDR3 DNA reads TGTGCCAGCTCACTCGGGACAGCGTTCATCTCTGGGGCCAACGTCCTGACTTTC. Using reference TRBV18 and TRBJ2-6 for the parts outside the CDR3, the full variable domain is NAGVMQNPRHLVRRRGQEARLRCSPMKGHSHVYWYRQLPEEGLKFMVYLQKENIIDESGMPKERFSAEFPKEGPSILRIQQVVRGDSAAYFCASSLGTAFISGANVLTFGAGSRLTVL.

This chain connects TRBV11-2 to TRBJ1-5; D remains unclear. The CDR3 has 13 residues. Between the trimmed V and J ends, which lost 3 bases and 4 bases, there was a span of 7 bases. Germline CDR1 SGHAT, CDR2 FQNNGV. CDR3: CASSFRDNQPQHF. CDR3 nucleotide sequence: TGTGCCAGCAGCTTTAGGGATAATCAGCCCCAGCATTTT. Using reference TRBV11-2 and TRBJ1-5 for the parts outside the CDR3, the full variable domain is EAGVAQSPRYKIIEKRQSVAFWCNPISGHATLYWYQQILGQGPKLLIQFQNNGVVDDSQLPKDRFSAERLKGVDSTLKIQPAKLEDSAVYLCASSFRDNQPQHFGDGTRLSIL.

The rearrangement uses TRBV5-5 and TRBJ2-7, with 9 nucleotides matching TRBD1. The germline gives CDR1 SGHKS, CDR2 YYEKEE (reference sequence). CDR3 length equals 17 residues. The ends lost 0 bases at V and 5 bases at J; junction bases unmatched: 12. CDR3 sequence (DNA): TGTGCCAGCAGCTTGGTGGTAGGGGACAGGGCGATCCACGAGCAGTACTTC. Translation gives CASSLVVGDRAIHEQYF.

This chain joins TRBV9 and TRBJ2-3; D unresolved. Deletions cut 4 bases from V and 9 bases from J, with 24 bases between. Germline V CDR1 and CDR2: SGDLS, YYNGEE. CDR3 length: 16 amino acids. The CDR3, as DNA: TGTGCCAGCAGCAAGAACCCCCTACCGGAGTTCTCCACGCAGTATTTT. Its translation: CASSKNPLPEFSTQYF.

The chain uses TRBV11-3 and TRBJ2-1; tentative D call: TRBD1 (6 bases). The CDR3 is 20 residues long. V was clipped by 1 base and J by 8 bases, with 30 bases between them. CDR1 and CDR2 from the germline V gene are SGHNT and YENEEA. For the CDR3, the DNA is TGTGCCAGCAGCTTAGGATGGGACATCTCCGGTCGATCCCCAATTCATGAGCAGTTCTTC. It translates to CASSLGWDISGRSPIHEQFF.

The chain's CDR3 is CASAGEETQYF. As DNA, the CDR3 is TGTGCCAGCGCCGGGGAAGAGACCCAGTACTTC. The genes are TRBV27 and TRBJ2-5, with D tentatively TRBD2 (5 bases). Germline CDR1 and CDR2: MNHEY and SMNVEV (reference sequence). The ends were cut back, 8 bases at V and 3 bases at J, with 7 bases in the middle. This CDR3 is built from 11 residues.

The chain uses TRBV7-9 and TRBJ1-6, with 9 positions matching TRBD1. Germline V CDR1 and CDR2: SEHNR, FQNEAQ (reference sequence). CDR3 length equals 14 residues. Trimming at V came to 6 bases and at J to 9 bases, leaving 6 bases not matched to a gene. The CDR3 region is CASSSGTGFSPLHF. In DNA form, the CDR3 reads TGTGCCAGCAGTTCCGGGACAGGGTTTTCACCCCTCCACTTT.

CDR3 nucleotide sequence: TGCGCCAGCACCCCCGTTGGTGGGATTGAAAAACTGTTTTTT. Amino acid sequence: CASTPVGGIEKLFF. The chain couples TRBV5-1 to TRBJ1-4, with D uncertain. The CDR3 covers 14 residues. The V and J ends lost 6 bases and 7 bases respectively, with 16 bases between them. Germline V lookup: CDR1 SGHRS, CDR2 YFSETQ.

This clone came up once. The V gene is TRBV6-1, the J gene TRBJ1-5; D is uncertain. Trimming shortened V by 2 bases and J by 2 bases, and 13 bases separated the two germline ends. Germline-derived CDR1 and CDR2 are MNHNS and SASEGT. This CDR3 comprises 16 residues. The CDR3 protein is CASSEIWAGGNQPQHF. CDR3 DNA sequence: TGTGCCAGCAGTGAAATTTGGGCCGGCGGCAATCAGCCCCAGCATTTT.

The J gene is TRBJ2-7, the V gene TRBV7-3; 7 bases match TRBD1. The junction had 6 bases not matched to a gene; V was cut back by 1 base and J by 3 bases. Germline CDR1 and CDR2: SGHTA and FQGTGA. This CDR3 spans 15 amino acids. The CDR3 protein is CASSLNRGLNYEQYF. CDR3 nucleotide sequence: TGTGCCAGCAGCTTAAACAGGGGTTTGAACTACGAGCAGTACTTC.

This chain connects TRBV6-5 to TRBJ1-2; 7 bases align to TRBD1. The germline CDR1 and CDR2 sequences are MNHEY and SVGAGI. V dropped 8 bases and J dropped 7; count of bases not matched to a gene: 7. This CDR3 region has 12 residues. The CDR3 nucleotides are TGTGCCAGCTGGAGGGGGCAGGGTGGCTACACCTTC. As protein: CASWRGQGGYTF.

CDR3 DNA: TGTGCCAGCAGCTTAGATCGTGGCCGGGTAATCGGGGGAAACACCATATATTTT. Its translation: CASSLDRGRVIGGNTIYF. The gene calls are TRBV11-2 and TRBJ1-3; no firm D call. V gave up 0 bases and J gave up 4 bases, with 19 bases separating them. Germline CDR1 reads SGHAT; CDR2 reads FQNNGV. CDR3 length: 18 residues.

The CDR3 nucleotides are TGTGCCAGCAGCTTAGTATTCGGGGACGGTGGCGGGGAGCTGTTTTTT. This codes for CASSLVFGDGGGELFF. The rearrangement joins TRBV7-9 to TRBJ2-2, with D perhaps matching TRBD1 or TRBD2 (5 bases each). Trimming removed 1 base from V and 7 bases from J, with 16 bases in between. The CDR3 contains 16 residues. In germline, CDR1 is SEHNR, CDR2 FQNEAQ (reference sequence).

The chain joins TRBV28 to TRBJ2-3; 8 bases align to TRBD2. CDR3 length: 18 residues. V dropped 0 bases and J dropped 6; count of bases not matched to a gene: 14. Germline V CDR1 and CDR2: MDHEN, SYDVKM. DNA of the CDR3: TGTGCCAGCAGTTTATGGAGGGCGCGGGAGGCGAAGCGGGATACGCAGTATTTT. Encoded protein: CASSLWRAREAKRDTQYF.

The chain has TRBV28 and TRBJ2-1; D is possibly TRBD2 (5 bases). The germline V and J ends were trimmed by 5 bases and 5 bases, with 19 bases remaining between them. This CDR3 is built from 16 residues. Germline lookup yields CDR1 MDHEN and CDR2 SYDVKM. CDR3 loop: CASSPAPAGYDNEQFF. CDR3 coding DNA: TGTGCCAGCAGTCCCGCCCCCGCGGGCTACGACAATGAGCAGTTCTTC.

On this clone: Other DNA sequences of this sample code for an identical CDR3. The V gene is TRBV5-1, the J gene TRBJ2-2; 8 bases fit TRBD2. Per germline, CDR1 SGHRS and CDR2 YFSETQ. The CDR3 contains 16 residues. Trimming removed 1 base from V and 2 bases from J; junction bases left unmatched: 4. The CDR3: CASSLRTSGNTGELFF. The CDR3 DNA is TGCGCCAGCAGCTTGCGTACTAGCGGTAACACCGGGGAGCTGTTTTTT.

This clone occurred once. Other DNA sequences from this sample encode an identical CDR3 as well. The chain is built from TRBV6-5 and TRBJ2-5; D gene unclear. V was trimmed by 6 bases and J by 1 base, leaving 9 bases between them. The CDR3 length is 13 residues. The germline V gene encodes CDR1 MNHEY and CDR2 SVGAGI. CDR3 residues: CASRRTSQETQYF. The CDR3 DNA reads TGTGCCAGCAGAAGGACCAGCCAAGAGACCCAGTACTTC.

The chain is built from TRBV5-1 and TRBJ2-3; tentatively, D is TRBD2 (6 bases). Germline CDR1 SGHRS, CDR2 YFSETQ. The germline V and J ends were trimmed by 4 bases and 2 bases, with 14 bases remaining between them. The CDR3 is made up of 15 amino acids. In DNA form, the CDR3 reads TGCGCCAGCAGCGAGGGACTTCAACCCACAGATACGCAGTATTTT. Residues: CASSEGLQPTDTQYF.

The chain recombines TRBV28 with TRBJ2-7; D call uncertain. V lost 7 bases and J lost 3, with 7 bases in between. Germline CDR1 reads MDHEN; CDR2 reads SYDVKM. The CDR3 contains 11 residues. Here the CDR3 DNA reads TGTGCCAGCATACCTTTCTACGAGCAGTACTTC. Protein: CASIPFYEQYF.

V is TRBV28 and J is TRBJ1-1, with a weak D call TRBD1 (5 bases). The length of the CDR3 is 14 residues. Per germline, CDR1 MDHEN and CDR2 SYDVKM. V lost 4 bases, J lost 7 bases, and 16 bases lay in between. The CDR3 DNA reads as TGTGCCAGCAGTTCCGGGGGGGTATTGGTTGAAGCTTTCTTT. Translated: CASSSGGVLVEAFF.

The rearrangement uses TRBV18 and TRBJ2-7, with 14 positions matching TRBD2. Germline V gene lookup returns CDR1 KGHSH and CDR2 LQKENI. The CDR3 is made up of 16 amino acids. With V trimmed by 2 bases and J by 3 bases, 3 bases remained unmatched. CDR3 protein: CASSPWGLAGVYEQYF. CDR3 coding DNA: TGTGCCAGCTCACCATGGGGACTAGCGGGAGTCTACGAGCAGTACTTC.

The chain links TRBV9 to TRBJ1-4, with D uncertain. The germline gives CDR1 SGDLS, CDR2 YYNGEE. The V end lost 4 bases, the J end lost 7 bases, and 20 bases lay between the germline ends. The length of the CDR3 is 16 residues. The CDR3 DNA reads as TGTGCCAGCAGCCCCACCCCCGGAACCCAGCTTGAAAAACTGTTTTTT. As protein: CASSPTPGTQLEKLFF.

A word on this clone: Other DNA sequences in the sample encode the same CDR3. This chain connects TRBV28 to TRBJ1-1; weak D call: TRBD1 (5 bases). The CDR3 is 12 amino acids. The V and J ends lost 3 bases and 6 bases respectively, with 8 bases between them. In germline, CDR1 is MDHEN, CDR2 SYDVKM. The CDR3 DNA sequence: TGTGCCAGCAGTTTGCCGGGGGCTGAAGCTTTCTTT. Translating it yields CASSLPGAEAFF.